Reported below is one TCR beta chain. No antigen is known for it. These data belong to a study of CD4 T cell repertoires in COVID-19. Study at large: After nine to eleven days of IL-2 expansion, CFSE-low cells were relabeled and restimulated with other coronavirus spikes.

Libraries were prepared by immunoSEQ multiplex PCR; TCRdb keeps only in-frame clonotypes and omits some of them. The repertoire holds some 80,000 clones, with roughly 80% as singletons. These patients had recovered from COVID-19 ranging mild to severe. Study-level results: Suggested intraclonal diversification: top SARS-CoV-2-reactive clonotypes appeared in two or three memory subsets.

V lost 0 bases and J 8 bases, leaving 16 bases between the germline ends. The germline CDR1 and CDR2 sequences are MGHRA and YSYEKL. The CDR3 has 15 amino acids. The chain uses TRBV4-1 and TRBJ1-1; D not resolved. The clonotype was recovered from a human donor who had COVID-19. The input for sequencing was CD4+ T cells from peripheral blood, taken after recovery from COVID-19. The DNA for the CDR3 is TGCGCCAGCAGCCAAGAAAGGCAGTTTCATCAGGAAGCTTTCTTT. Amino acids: CASSQERQFHQEAFF.